The 8 T cell receptor beta chains in this list originate from one sample, sequenced in a study of regulatory T cells in long-lasting Graves disease (TCRdb year 2021). Library preparation employed multiplex PCR. Sequenced using an Illumina HiSeq 4000. To build TCR beta libraries, CDR3 regions were amplified by Arm-PCR using iRepertoire HTBI primers. In-frame beta chains were kept once TCRdb had trimmed the public reads at Q25 with fastp and called clones with MiXCR. Each entry is one CDR3 protein sequence, shown with its most common DNA and genes. In this sample the table shows hundreds of thousands of distinct CDR3 sequences, around a sixth of which occur a single time. The ten largest clones represent 22% of the sample. The label giving this sample's time point can be read as: newly diagnosed GD, antithyroid drugs for less than 3 months. For both TCR sequencing and RNA sequencing, RNA was extracted from PBMCs in TRIzol.

The sample in question was peripheral blood mononuclear cells (PBMCs), obtained at new diagnosis, from a patient treated with antithyroid drugs. The receptors originated from a female donor with Graves disease.

This clonotype has ten or more counts. The chain links TRBV20-1 to TRBJ1-6; TRBD1 is a possible D gene (5 bases). The CDR3 consists of 14 residues. Germline loops: CDR1 DFQATT, CDR2 SNEGSKA (reference sequence). Trimming took off 5 bases at V and 8 bases at J, with 16 bases between the two ends. CDR3 in amino acids: CSAGGNAVHSPLHF. The CDR3 DNA is TGCAGTGCTGGGGGAAACGCAGTACATTCACCCCTCCACTTT.

This clonotype was detected only a few times. The germline gene is not matched at one end of the junction; a read error may be the cause. CDR3 in amino acids: CASSLGQGGEQYF. CDR3 coding DNA: TGTGCTAGCAGCTTAGGACAGGGGGGCGAGCAGTACTTC. The chain recombines TRBV7-7 with TRBJ2-7; 10 bases align to TRBD1. The CDR3 runs to 13 residues. Per germline, CDR1 SSHAT and CDR2 FNYEAQ (reference sequence).

This clonotype was recorded a few times. The J gene is TRBJ2-7, the V gene TRBV28, with D hard to call. The CDR3 is 13 amino acids. Trimming removed 2 bases from V and 5 bases from J, with 10 bases in between. Germline CDR1 and CDR2: MDHEN and SYDVKM. CDR3 amino acids: CASSLPTPDEQYF. For the CDR3, the DNA is TGTGCCAGCAGTTTACCGACGCCGGACGAGCAGTACTTC.

This clonotype came up many times. The gene calls are TRBV5-4 and TRBJ2-1; a weak D match, TRBD2 (5 bases). Trimming took 4 bases from V and 7 from J, leaving 21 bases between them. CDR3 length: 16 residues. Germline loops: CDR1 SGHNT, CDR2 YYREEE (reference sequence). The CDR3 protein is CASSNSNKRSGNEQFF. In nucleotides, the CDR3 is TGTGCCAGCAGCAACTCTAATAAACGATCGGGGAATGAGCAGTTCTTC.

The chain links TRBV28 to TRBJ2-1; either TRBD1 or TRBD2 may supply D (5 bases each). Per germline, CDR1 MDHEN and CDR2 SYDVKM. CDR3 length: 15 amino acids. Trimming took 2 bases from V and 6 from J, leaving 14 bases between them. CDR3 in amino acids: CASSLQGHGGNEQFF. The CDR3 DNA follows: TGTGCCAGCAGTTTACAGGGCCATGGGGGCAATGAGCAGTTCTTC.

On this clonotype: A far larger clone is just one base off, so this is likely a read error. The J gene is TRBJ2-4, the V gene TRBV5-1; perhaps D is TRBD1 or TRBD2 (5 bases each). The better agreement between TRBJ2-3 and the DNA end casts doubt on the J call. From germline, CDR1 is SGHRS and CDR2 YFSETQ. The CDR3 totals 15 residues. For the CDR3, the DNA is TGCGCCAGCAGCCCCACGGCGGGTGGCACAGGTACGCAGTATTTT. This sequence encodes CASSPTAGGTGTQYF.

The chain couples TRBV27 to TRBJ2-5, with a weak D call TRBD1 (8 bases). V lost 6 bases and J lost 5, with 10 bases in between. Germline loops: CDR1 MNHEY, CDR2 SMNVEV (reference sequence). The CDR3 totals 12 residues. The CDR3 sequence is CASRQGGETQYF. CDR3 in DNA: TGTGCCAGCAGACAGGGGGGGGAGACCCAGTACTTC.

In its sample, this clonotype was seen a few times. A read error may account for a junction end that differs from germline. The gene calls are TRBV2 and TRBJ1-1; the D gene is possibly TRBD1 (6 bases). The germline CDR1 and CDR2 sequences are SNHLY and FYNNEI. There are 14 residues in the CDR3. The CDR3: CTSRVGGEGTEAFF. In nucleotides, the CDR3 is TGTACCAGCAGGGTAGGGGGTGAGGGCACTGAAGCTTTCTTT. Drawing the rest from reference TRBV2 and TRBJ1-1, the complete variable domain is EPEVTQTPSHQVTQMGQEVILRCVPISNHLYFYWYRQILGQKVEFLVSFYNNEISEKSEIFDDQFSVERPDGSNFTLKIRSTKLEDSAMYFCTSRVGGEGTEAFFGQGTRLTVV.